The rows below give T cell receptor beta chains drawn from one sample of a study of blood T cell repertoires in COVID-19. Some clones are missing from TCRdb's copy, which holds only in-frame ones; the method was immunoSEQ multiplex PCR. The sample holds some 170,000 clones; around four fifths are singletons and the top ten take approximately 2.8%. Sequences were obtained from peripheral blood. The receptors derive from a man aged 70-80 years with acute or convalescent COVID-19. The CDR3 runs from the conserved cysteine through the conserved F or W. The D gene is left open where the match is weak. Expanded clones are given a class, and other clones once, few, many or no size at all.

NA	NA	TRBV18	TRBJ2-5	CASSPSSPPFRSQYF	TGTGCCAGCTCACCATCCAGTCCCCCGTTCAGGTCCCAGTACTTC
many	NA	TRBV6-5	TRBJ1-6	CASTVHHSGNSPLHF	TGTGCCAGCACAGTTCATCACAGTGGGAATTCACCCCTCCACTTT
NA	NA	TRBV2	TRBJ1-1	CASSIDSDIQAFF	TGTGCCAGCAGTATCGACTCGGACATTCAAGCTTTCTTT
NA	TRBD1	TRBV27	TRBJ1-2	CASSLQGNYGYTF	TGTGCCAGCAGCTTACAGGGGAACTATGGCTACACCTTC
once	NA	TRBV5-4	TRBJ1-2	CASSLVADYGYTF	TGTGCCAGCAGCTTGGTGGCAGACTATGGCTACACCTTC
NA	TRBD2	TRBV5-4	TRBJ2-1	CASSLFRRGGYNEQFF	TGTGCCAGCAGCTTGTTTAGGCGGGGGGGATACAATGAGCAGTTCTTC
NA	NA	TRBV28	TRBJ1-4	CASTQGPRGEKLFF	TGTGCCAGTACTCAGGGCCCCAGGGGCGAAAAACTGTTTTTT
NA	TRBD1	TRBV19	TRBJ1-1	CASSGQAGTEAFF	TGTGCCAGTAGTGGACAGGCGGGCACTGAAGCTTTCTTT
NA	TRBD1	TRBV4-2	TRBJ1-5	CASSQDQQGNQPQHF	TGTGCCAGCAGCCAAGATCAACAGGGGAATCAGCCCCAGCATTTT
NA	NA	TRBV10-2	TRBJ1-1	CASSDSGGGRSTEAFF	TGCGCCAGCAGTGATTCGGGGGGAGGGCGATCCACTGAAGCTTTCTTT
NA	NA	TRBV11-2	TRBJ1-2	CASSLSSAGNYGYTF	TGTGCCAGCAGCTTAAGCTCTGCAGGGAACTATGGCTACACCTTC
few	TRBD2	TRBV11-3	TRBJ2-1	CASSLESSGIEQFF	TGTGCCAGCAGCTTAGAAAGTAGCGGGATAGAGCAGTTCTTC
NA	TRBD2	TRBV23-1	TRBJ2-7	CASSPTPPLAVRLYEQYF	TGCGCCAGCAGTCCCACCCCCCCGCTAGCGGTGCGACTCTACGAGCAGTACTTC
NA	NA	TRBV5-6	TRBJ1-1	CASSLQAGTEAFF	TGTGCCAGCAGCCTACAGGCAGGGACTGAAGCTTTCTTT
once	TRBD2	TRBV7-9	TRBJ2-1	CASTLAGGLYNEQFF	TGTGCCAGCACCCTAGCGGGAGGGTTATACAATGAGCAGTTCTTC
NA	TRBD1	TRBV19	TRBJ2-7	CASSDGTGSVSYEQYF	TGTGCCAGTAGCGACGGGACAGGTAGTGTCTCCTACGAGCAGTACTTC
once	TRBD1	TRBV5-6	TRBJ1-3	CASSLGQGYTIYF	TGTGCCAGCAGCTTGGGACAGGGATACACCATATATTTT
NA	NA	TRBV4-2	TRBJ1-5	CASSIQGGGQPQHF	TGTGCCAGCAGCATTCAGGGAGGCGGTCAGCCCCAGCATTTT
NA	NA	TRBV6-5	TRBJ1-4	CASSRKTGFEKLFF	TGTGCCAGCAGCCGAAAGACAGGATTTGAAAAACTGTTTTTT
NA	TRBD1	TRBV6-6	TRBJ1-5	CASSWTGFSNQPQHF	TGTGCCAGCAGTTGGACAGGGTTTAGCAATCAGCCCCAGCATTTT
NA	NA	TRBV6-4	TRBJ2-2	CASSSLAGFSNTGELFF	TGTGCCAGCAGTTCACTCGCGGGGTTCTCTAACACCGGGGAGCTGTTTTTT
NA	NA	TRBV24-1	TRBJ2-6	CATSDPGVGANVLTF	TGTGCCACCAGTGACCCGGGTGTCGGGGCCAACGTCCTGACTTTC
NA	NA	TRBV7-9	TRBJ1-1	CASSLGTAIRGAFF	TGTGCCAGCAGCTTAGGGACAGCGATCCGGGGAGCTTTCTTT
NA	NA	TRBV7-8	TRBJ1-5	CASSQDLDQPQHF	TGTGCCAGCAGCCAAGACTTGGATCAGCCCCAGCATTTT
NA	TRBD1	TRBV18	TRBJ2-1	CASSPEQGAYEQFF	TGTGCCAGCTCCCCTGAACAGGGGGCTTACGAGCAGTTCTTC
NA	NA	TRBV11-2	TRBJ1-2	CASSLVTYGYTF	TGTGCCAGCAGCTTAGTCACATATGGCTACACCTTC
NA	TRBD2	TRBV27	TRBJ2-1	CASTKRESANEQFF	TGTGCCAGCACCAAGCGGGAGTCAGCGAATGAGCAGTTCTTC
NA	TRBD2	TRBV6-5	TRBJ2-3	CASSSLAGGYTDTQYF	TGTGCCAGCAGTTCACTAGCGGGGGGCTACACAGATACGCAGTATTTT
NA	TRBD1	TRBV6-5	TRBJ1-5	CASSRGQTNQPQHF	TGTGCCAGCAGCCGGGGACAGACCAATCAGCCCCAGCATTTT
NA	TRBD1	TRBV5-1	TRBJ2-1	CASSGQVQGASYNEQFF	TGCGCCAGCAGCGGACAGGTACAGGGGGCCTCCTACAATGAGCAGTTCTTC
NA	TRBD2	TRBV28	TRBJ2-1	CASSFMGGRRTSEQFF	TGTGCCAGCAGTTTCATGGGGGGGAGAAGGACAAGTGAGCAGTTCTTC
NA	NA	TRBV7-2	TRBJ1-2	CASSLAHQGLNYGYTF	TGTGCCAGCAGCTTAGCGCACCAGGGCCTTAACTATGGCTACACCTTC
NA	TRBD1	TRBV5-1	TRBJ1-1	CASSPGTGGFTEAFF	TGCGCCAGCAGCCCAGGGACAGGGGGCTTTACTGAAGCTTTCTTT
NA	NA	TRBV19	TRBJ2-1	CASSIDTSADPKQFF	TGTGCCAGTAGTATAGATACTAGTGCGGACCCAAAGCAGTTCTTC
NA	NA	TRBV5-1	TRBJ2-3	CASSSDSGTQYF	TGCGCCAGCAGCTCCGACAGTGGTACGCAGTATTTT
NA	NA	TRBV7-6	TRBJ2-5	CASSVSGETQYF	TGTGCCAGCAGCGTCTCCGGGGAGACCCAGTACTTC
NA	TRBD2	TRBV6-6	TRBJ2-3	CASSLGAGGPHALLTDTQYF	TGTGCCAGCAGCCTGGGCGCGGGAGGGCCGCATGCCCTACTCACAGATACGCAGTATTTT
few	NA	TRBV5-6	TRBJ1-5	CASSLTGSGNQPQHF	TGTGCCAGCAGCTTAACGGGTTCCGGGAACCAGCCCCAGCATTTT
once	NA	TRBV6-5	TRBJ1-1	CASSPGNGNTEAFF	TGTGCCAGCAGTCCGGGTAATGGGAACACTGAAGCTTTCTTT
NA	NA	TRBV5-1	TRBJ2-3	CASSLAGANTDTQYF	TGCGCCAGCAGCTTGGCAGGGGCGAACACAGATACGCAGTATTTT
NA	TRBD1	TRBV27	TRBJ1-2	CASSNLGGQGIIYTF	TGTGCCAGCAGTAACCTAGGGGGACAGGGTATAATCTACACCTTC
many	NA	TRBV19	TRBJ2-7	CASSSAGNSYEQYF	TGTGCCAGTAGTAGTGCCGGGAACTCCTACGAGCAGTACTTC
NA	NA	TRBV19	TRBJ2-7	CASSIDSGAYEQYF	TGTGCCAGTAGCATTGACAGTGGGGCCTACGAGCAGTACTTC
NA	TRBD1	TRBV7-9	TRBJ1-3	CASSPGGSGGNTIYF	TGTGCCAGCAGTCCAGGGGGTTCGGGTGGAAACACCATATATTTT
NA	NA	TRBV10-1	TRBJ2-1	CASSESRYNEQFF	TGCGCCAGCAGTGAGTCGAGATACAATGAGCAGTTCTTC
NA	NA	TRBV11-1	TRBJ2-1	CASSWAGSSYNEQFF	TGTGCCAGCAGCTGGGCGGGGAGCTCCTACAATGAGCAGTTCTTC
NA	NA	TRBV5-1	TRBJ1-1	CASSLDHLRDTEAFF	TGCGCCAGCAGCTTGGATCACCTTCGGGACACTGAAGCTTTCTTT
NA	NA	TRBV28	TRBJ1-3	CASSREVAGNTIYF	TGTGCCAGCAGCCGGGAGGTCGCTGGAAACACCATATATTTT
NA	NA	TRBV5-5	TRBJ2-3	CASSFSKTDTQYF	TGTGCCAGCAGCTTTTCTAAGACAGATACGCAGTATTTT
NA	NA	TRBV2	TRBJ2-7	CASSEGTESYEQYF	TGTGCCAGCAGTGAAGGGACAGAATCCTACGAGCAGTACTTC
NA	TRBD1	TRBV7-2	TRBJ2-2	CASSPDRVRTGELFF	TGTGCCAGCAGCCCAGACAGGGTTCGCACCGGGGAGCTGTTTTTT